This T cell receptor beta chain was captured in a study of beta chain features in type 1 diabetes. TCRB transcripts that were expressed got sequenced, as all of the isolated RNA had been reverse transcribed. Produced via immunoSEQ multiplex PCR; TCRdb's table is partial and in-frame only. Of 300,000 to 400,000 clones listed, around 8.5% were seen once; the top ten hold roughly 1%. With respect to this clone: The antigen remains undetermined.

This CDR3 has 13 amino acids. Trimming cost V 5 bases and J 7 bases; bases outside gene matches: 6. Germline CDR1 is LGHNA and CDR2 is YNFKEQ. Whole-study findings and limits: Equally in patients and controls, PCR might preferentially amplify shorter templates. Within each of all four CD4+ subsets, Type 1 diabetes patients had TCRB CDR3s that were moderately but significantly shorter. High TCR expression in some cells could lead to their over-representation in cDNA sequencing.

The sequenced material came from central memory CD4+ T cells from blood. The chain uses TRBV4-2 and TRBJ2-7; 9 positions match TRBD1. The origin of this receptor is a man in his thirties or forties with type 1 diabetes. The CDR3 nucleotides read TGTGCCAGCAGCTCCGGGACAGGGAATGAGCAGTACTTC. This translates into CASSSGTGNEQYF.